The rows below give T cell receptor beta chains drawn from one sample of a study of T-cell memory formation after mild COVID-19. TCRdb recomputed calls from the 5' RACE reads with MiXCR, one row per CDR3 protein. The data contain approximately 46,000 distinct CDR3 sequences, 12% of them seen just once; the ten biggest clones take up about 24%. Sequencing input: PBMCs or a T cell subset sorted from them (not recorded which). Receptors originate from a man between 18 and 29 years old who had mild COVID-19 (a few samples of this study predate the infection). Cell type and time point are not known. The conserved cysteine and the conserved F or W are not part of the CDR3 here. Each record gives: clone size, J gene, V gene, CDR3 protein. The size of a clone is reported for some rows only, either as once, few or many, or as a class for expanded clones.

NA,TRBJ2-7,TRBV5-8,ASSLLGRGYEQY
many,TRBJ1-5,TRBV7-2,ASSSYRGSSNQPQH
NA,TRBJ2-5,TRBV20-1,SASSLAGHQETQY
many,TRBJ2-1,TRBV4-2,ASSQENGGQYNEQF
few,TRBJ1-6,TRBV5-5,ASAAGPIRNSPLH
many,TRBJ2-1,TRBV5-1,ASSPGTTYNEQF
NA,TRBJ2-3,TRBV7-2,ASSLLGRLDDTQY
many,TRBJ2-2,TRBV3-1,ASSQLSRELF
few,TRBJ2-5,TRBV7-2,ASSNYRGGVETQY
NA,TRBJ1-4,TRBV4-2,ASSQDRTPNNEKLF
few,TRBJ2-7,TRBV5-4,ASSWGTGSEQY
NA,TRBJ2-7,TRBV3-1,ASSQVRTGGPYEQY
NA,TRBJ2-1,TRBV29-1,SVWGATGNEQF
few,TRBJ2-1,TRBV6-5,ASTTGDWSPNNEQF
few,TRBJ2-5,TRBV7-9,ASSLRDRGLEETQY
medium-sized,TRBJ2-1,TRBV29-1,SVSGVNEQF
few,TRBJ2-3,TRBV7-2,ASSFRGADTQY
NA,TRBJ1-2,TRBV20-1,SARNRGGVKGYT
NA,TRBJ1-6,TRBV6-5,ASQRDRASPGPLH
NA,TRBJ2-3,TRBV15,ATTAGGLGTQY
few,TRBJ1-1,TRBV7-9,ASSLGVSEAF
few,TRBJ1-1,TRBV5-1,ASSPREGLNTEAF
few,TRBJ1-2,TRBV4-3,ASSQETGVRTGNGYT
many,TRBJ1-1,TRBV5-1,ASSLGGRNTEAF
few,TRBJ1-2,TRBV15,ATSRSDSEGSYT
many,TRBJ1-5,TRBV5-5,ASSLRGNRGQPQH
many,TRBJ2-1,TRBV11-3,ASSYGLAGGPYNEQF
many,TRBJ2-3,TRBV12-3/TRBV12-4,ASSLPQRGGTDTQY
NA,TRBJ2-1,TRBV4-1,ASSHRGEKQF
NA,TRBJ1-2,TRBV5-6,ASSIGYGYT
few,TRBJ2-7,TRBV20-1,SARSQHRTAPYEQY
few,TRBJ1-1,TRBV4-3,ASSHRLYDRDRGRSEAF
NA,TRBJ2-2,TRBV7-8,ASQRSKNTGELF
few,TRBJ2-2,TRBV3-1,ASSPGTSGGRELF
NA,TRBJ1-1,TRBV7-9,ASSFLPTGNTEAF
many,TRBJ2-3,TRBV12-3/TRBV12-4,ASSSGAGSFTDTQY
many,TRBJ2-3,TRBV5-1,ASSFTGHDTQY
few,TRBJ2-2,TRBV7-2,ASSQRSGDTGELF
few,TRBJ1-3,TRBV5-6,ASSLKWGAPGNTIY
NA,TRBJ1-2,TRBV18,ASSPVDYGYT
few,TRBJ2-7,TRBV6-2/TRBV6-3,ASSFPLGDSSYEQY
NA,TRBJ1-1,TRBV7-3,ASSLSHDNSLNTEAF
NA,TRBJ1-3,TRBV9,ASGLRNTIY
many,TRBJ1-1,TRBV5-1,ASSFDFRDRELNTEAF
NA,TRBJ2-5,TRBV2,ASRQVGGETQY
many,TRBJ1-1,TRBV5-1,ASSLRGTEAF
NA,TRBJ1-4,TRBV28,ASSLVGVEKLF
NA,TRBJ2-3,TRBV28,ASTRQDATDTQY
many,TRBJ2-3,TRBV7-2,ASSSEREDTQY
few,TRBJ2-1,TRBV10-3,AIPYNEQF
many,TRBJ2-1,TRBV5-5,ASSFNSGAEQF
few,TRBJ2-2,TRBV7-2,ASSLDGGANTGELF
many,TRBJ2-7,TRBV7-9,ASSLDGTLAAYEQY